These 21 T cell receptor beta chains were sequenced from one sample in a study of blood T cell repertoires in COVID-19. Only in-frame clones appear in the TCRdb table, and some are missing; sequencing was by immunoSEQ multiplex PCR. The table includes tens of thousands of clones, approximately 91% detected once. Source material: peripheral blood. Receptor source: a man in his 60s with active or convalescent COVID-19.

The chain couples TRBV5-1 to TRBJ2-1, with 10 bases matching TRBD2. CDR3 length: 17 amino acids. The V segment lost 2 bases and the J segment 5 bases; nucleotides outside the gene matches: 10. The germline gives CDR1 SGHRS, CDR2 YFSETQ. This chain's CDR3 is CASSLAGGPSVHNEQFF. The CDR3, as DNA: TGCGCCAGCAGCTTAGCGGGGGGGCCCTCCGTCCACAATGAGCAGTTCTTC.

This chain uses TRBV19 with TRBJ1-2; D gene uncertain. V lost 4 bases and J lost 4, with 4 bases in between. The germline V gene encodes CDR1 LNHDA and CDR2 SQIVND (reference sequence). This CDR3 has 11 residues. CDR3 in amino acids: CASSTSYGYTF. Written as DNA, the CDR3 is TGTGCCAGTAGTACGAGCTATGGCTACACCTTC.

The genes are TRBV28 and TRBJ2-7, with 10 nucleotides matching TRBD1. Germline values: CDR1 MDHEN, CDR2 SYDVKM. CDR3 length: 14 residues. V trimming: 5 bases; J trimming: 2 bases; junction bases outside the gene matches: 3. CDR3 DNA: TGTGCCAGCAGTCTGGGGACAGGGGCCTACGAGCAGTACTTC. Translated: CASSLGTGAYEQYF.

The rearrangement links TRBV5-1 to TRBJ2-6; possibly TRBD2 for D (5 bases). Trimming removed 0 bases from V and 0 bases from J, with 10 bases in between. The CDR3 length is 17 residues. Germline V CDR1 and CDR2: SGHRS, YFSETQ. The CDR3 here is CASSLANGDSGANVLTF. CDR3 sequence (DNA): TGCGCCAGCAGCTTGGCGAACGGGGACTCTGGGGCCAACGTCCTGACTTTC.

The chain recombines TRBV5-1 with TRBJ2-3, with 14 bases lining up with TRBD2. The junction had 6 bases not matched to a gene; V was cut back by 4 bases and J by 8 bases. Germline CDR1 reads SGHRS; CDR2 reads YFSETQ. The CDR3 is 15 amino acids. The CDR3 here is CASSKGLAGDFTQYF. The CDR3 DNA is TGCGCCAGCAGCAAGGGACTAGCGGGAGATTTTACGCAGTATTTT.

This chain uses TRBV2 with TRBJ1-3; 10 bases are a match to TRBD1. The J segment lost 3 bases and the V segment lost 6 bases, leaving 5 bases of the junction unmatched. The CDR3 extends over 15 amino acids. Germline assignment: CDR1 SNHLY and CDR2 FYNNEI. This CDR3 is CASSRGQGFGNTIYF. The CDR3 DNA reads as TGTGCCAGCAGCCGGGGACAGGGGTTTGGAAACACCATATATTTT.

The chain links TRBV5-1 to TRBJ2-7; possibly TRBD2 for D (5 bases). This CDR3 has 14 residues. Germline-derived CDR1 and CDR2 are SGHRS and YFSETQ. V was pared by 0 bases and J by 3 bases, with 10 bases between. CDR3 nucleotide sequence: TGCGCCAGCAGCTTGGCCGGACTGGGCTACGAGCAGTACTTC. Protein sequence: CASSLAGLGYEQYF.

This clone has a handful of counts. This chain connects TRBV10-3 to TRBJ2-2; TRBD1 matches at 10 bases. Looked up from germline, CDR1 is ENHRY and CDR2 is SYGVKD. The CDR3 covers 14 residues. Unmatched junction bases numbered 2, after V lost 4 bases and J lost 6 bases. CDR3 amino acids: CAISGQGASGELFF. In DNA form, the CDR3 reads TGTGCCATCAGTGGACAGGGGGCGTCCGGGGAGCTGTTTTTT.

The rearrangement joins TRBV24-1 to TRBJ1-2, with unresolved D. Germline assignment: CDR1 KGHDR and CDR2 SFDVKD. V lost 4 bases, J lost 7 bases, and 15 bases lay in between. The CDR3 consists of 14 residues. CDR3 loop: CATSDRSGSGGYTF. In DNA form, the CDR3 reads TGTGCCACCAGTGACCGATCCGGGTCGGGTGGCTACACCTTC.

CDR3 in amino acids: CASSLSPRGGPYNEQFF. The CDR3 bases are TGTGCCAGCAGCTTGTCTCCCAGGGGTGGCCCCTACAATGAGCAGTTCTTC. This rearrangement joins TRBV5-6 to TRBJ2-1; the D gene is possibly TRBD1 (6 bases). The V and J ends lost 1 base and 2 bases respectively, with 16 bases between them. Germline-derived CDR1 and CDR2 are SGHDT and YYEEEE. This CDR3 has 17 amino acids.

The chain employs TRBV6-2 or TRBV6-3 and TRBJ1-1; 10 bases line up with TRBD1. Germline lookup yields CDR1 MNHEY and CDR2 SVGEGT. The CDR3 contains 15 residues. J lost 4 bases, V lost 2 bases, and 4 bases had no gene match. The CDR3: CASSYDGTGVTEAFF. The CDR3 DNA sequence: TGTGCCAGCAGTTACGATGGGACAGGGGTCACTGAAGCTTTCTTT.

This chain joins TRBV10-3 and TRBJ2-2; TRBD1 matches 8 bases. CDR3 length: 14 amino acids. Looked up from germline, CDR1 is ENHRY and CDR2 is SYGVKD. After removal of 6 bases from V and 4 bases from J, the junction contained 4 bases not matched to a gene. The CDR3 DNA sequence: TGTGCCATCAGGGGGGACAGGCGCACCGGGGAGCTGTTTTTT. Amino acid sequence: CAIRGDRRTGELFF.

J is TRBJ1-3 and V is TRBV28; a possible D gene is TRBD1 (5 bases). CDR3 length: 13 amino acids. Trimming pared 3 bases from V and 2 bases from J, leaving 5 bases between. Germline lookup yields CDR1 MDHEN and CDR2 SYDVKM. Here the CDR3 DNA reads TGTGCCAGCAGTTTCAGGGCTGGAAACACCATATATTTT. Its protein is CASSFRAGNTIYF. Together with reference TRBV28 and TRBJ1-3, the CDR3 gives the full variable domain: DVKVTQSSRYLVKRTGEKVFLECVQDMDHENMFWYRQDPGLGLRLIYFSYDVKMKEKGDIPEGYSVSREKKERFSLILESASTNQTSMYLCASSFRAGNTIYFGEGSWLTVV.

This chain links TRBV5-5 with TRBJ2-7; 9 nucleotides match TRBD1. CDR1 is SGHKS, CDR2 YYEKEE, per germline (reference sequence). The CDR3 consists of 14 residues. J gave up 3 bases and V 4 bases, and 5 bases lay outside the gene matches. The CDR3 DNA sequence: TGTGCCAGCAGCGTCGACAGGGGGGTCTACGAGCAGTACTTC. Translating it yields CASSVDRGVYEQYF.

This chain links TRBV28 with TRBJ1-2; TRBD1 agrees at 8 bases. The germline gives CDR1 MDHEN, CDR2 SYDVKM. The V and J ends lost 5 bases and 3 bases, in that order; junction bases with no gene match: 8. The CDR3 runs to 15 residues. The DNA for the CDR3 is TGTGCCAGCAGTCCGGGACAGGCGTATTACTATGGCTACACCTTC. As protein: CASSPGQAYYYGYTF.

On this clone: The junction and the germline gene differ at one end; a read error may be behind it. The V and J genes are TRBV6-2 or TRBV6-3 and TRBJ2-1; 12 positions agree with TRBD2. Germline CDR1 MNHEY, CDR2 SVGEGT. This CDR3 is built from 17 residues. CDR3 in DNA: TGTGCCAGCAGTTACCCAGCAGGGGGGGAGACTAGCGGGAGTGGGGTCTTC. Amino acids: CASSYPAGGETSGSGVF.

The CDR3 sequence: CASLPGQGPYEQYF. CDR3 bases: TGTGCCAGCTTACCCGGACAGGGGCCCTACGAGCAGTACTTC. This rearrangement joins TRBV2 to TRBJ2-7; 9 bases are shared with TRBD1. This CDR3 contains 14 residues. Trimming removed 8 bases from V and 2 bases from J; junction bases left unmatched: 7. Germline V lookup: CDR1 SNHLY, CDR2 FYNNEI.

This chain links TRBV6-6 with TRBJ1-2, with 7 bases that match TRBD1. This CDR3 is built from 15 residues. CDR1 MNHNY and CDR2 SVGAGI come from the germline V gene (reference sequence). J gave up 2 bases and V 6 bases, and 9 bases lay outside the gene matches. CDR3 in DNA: TGTGCCAGCAGCCTAGATTCGACAGGGAACTATGGCTACACCTTC. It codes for CASSLDSTGNYGYTF.

The CDR3 DNA sequence: TGTGCCAGCAGCAAGACTAGCGGGCGGGGGGATACGCAGTATTTT. This gives the protein CASSKTSGRGDTQYF. The chain is built from TRBV21-1 and TRBJ2-3; whether TRBD2, the table's D call, matches the DNA was not checked. TRBV21-1 is flagged as a pseudogene. The CDR3 consists of 15 residues.

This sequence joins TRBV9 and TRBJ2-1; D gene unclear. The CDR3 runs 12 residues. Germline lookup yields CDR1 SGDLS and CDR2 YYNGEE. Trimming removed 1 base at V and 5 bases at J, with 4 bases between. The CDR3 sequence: CASSVQNNEQFF. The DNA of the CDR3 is TGTGCCAGCAGCGTACAAAACAATGAGCAGTTCTTC.

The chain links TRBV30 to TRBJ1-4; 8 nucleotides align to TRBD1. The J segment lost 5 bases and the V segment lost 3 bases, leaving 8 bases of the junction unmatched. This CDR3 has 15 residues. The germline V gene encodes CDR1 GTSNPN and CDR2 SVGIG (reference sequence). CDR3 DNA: TGTGCCTGGAGCCATAGACAGGGGTGGAATGAAAAACTGTTTTTT. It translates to CAWSHRQGWNEKLFF.